This T cell receptor (beta chain) emerged from a study of OX40 agonist ivuxolimab in advanced cancers. In terms of the full investigation: Ivuxolimab was a fully human IgG2 agonistic monoclonal antibody targeting the costimulatory receptor OX40 (CD134). Intravenous ivuxolimab was administered to patients every 2 weeks at six dose levels: 0.01, 0.1, 0.3, 1.5, 3 and 10 mg/kg. Of the approximately 54 dose-escalation patients, hepatocellular carcinoma was present in about 20, melanoma in some 15, renal cell carcinoma in 9 and head and neck cancer in 9. In the dose-escalation cohort, around four fifths of patients were male, and the mean age was around 60 years, with a range of about 23 to 90. Prior anti-PD-1, anti-PD-L1 or anti-CTLA-4 therapy was permitted, and about 40% of dose-escalation patients had received checkpoint inhibitors. Three dose-escalation patients achieved partial responses, one with hepatocellular carcinoma and two with cutaneous melanoma. The point of sequencing TCRbeta in the periphery was to test whether ivuxolimab changed TCR sequence diversity and drove clonal T-cell expansion. The paper covers the monotherapy dose-escalation part of the phase I ivuxolimab trial, which included N = 52 patients. Overall study results and their limits: Clonal expansion of both CD4+ and CD8+ blood T cells was observed from baseline to week 6 at doses 0.1 to 3.0 mg/kg. In the 0.1-3.0 mg/kg groups, partial responders had among the lowest normalized peripheral clonal expansion, particularly in CD8+ T cells. After ivuxolimab, expanded clones were on average more numerous among CD8+ T cells than among CD4+ T cells. The antigen specificity of the clonally expanded peripheral T cells was not determined. Low levels of normalized T-cell clonal expansion were also seen in some patients who did not respond.

Genomic DNA was extracted from sorted cells for sequencing of the TCRbeta CDR3 region. The immunoSEQ Assay was used to sequence the TCRbeta CDR3 regions. As stored in TCRdb, this immuneACCESS dataset retains in-frame rearrangements with V and J assigned. A fraction of the clones does not appear; measured against another copy, unresolved V genes explain less than half of the discrepancy, and the remainder lacks a known reason. The sample has under 35,000 clones on record, 70% to 80% of them singletons. The ten top clones hold roughly 9.8% of the sample. With regard to this clone: The clone's antigen remains unknown. One base away there is no much larger clone; base qualities are not given.

The CDR3 measures 17 amino acids from cysteine to phenylalanine. The retained sequence is limited to the CDR3, 51 bases, with the frame set at the first base. From a lookup of the germline V gene (reference sequence), CDR1 and CDR2 are LNHNV and YYDKDF. Cut back by 0 bases and 4 bases, the V and J ends lie 18 bases apart. Patients with autoimmune disease history or receiving systemic immunosuppression were excluded from the trial. In every dose cohort, peripheral blood was drawn for TCR sequencing at baseline, cycle 4 day 1, and cycle 7 day 1. Samples came from an open-label, multicenter, first-in-human phase I dose-escalation trial of ivuxolimab. The trial enrolled adults with locally advanced or metastatic head and neck squamous cell, hepatocellular, melanoma or renal cell carcinoma. Before TCR sequencing, CD4+ T cells and CD8+ T cells were sorted from peripheral blood as separate populations.

The specimen was CD4+ or CD8+ T cells sorted from blood, collected in a trial of the OX40 agonist ivuxolimab. The chain is assembled from TRBV15 and TRBJ1-2; TRBD1 is a weak D gene call, 6 bases matching. This receptor was obtained from an adult with an advanced solid tumor such as melanoma, head and neck, liver or kidney cancer. Here the CDR3 is given as CATSRDRLGGGAYGYTF. The DNA sequence is as follows: TGTGCCACCAGCAGAGATCGCCTAGGGGGGGGCGCCTATGGCTACACCTTC.